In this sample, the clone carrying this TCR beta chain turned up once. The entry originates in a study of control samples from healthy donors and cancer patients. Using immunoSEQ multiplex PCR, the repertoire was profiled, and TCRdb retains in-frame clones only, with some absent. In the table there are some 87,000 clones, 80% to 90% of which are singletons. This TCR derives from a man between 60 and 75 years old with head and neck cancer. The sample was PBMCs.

CDR3 in DNA: TGTGCCAGCTCAAGGGGTCCTAATGAAAAACTGTTTTTT. Translation gives CASSRGPNEKLFF. The V call is TRBV6-5, the J call TRBJ1-4; D might be TRBD1 (5 bases). The CDR3 contains 13 residues. Looked up from germline, CDR1 is MNHEY and CDR2 is SVGAGI. V lost 8 bases to trimming and J lost 3 bases, with 10 bases between them.